The clone carrying this T cell receptor (beta chain) was seen repeatedly, ten times or more. Its antigen is currently unknown. This sample was included in a study of T cells after yellow fever vaccination. Study-wide results and caveats: Primary-vaccination clones mostly resurfaced post-booster (96% CD4, roughly 87% CD8). Some clonotypes, a small share, were shared between CD4 and CD8 compartments. A weaker but faster secondary response was observed, peaking on day 5 versus 15.

A process of 5'RACE template switching, which added a universal primer site and UMIs, was used to make TCR cDNA. TCRdb re-called the 5' RACE reads with MiXCR, one entry per CDR3 protein. The table lists about 400,000 distinct CDR3 sequences, 11% of them singletons. This CDR3 is 12 amino acids long. V was cut by 2 bases and J by 7 bases, with 6 bases left in between. The source of this sequence is a man younger than 35 who received the YFV17D yellow fever vaccine. The genes are TRBV12-3 or TRBV12-4 and TRBJ2-1; D gene uncertain. The sequencing used PBMCs, collected on the day of the first yellow fever vaccination. CDR3 sequence reads: CASSLMGNEQFF. CDR3 nucleotide sequence: TGTGCCAGCAGTTTAATGGGGAATGAGCAGTTCTTC.